Reported below is one T cell receptor beta chain. What it binds is unknown. The data are from a study of cytomegalovirus exposure and HLA in healthy donors. The study's findings and limits: Serostatus for CMV was the only available immune exposure information.

Primers for the PCR totalled 60 Vbeta and 13 Jbeta. Using immunoSEQ multiplex PCR, the repertoire was profiled, and TCRdb retains in-frame clones only, with some absent. The profile shows approximately 190,000 clones, 75% to 90% of them singletons. This TCR was sampled from a boy aged 2 to 10 in good health and CMV-seronegative. The sequenced sample consisted of PBMCs.

CDR3 sequence (DNA): TGTGCCAGCAGCTCCTTCCAGGGTTTCGATGGCTACACCTTC. Protein: CASSSFQGFDGYTF. The rearrangement joins TRBV7-6 to TRBJ1-2; a possible D gene is TRBD1 (5 bases). The CDR3 runs to 14 residues. Trimming stripped 4 bases from V and 6 bases from J, with 15 bases between. CDR1 SGHVS and CDR2 FNYEAQ come from the germline V gene.